Listed here are 7 T cell receptor beta chains from one sample, sequenced in a study of CD4 T cell repertoires in COVID-19. This table comes from immunoSEQ multiplex PCR, and its TCRdb copy is limited to in-frame clones, with some not included. The table shows around 23,000 clones, with about 93% occurring only once. Sequencing was done directly on freshly isolated, uncultured memory T cells. Sequencing used circulating follicular helper CD4+ T cells (cTfh) from blood, obtained before the COVID-19 pandemic. The receptors shown here come from a human donor who had COVID-19.

The chain links TRBV18 to TRBJ2-7; 8 nucleotides line up with TRBD2. The CDR3 has 13 residues. Trimming cost V 3 bases and J 7 bases; bases outside gene matches: 5. The germline gives CDR1 KGHSH, CDR2 LQKENI. CDR3 in amino acids: CASSPSGGREQYF. For the CDR3, the DNA is TGTGCCAGCTCACCGTCGGGGGGGCGAGAGCAGTACTTC.

The chain links TRBV6-5 to TRBJ2-2, with D unclear. This CDR3 contains 14 residues. V dropped 8 bases and J dropped 0 bases, with 10 bases sitting between them. Germline V gives CDR1 MNHEY, CDR2 SVGAGI. CDR3 coding DNA: TGTGCCAGCGCTAACAGCCCGAACACCGGGGAGCTGTTTTTT. Translation: CASANSPNTGELFF.

The V and J genes are TRBV7-2 and TRBJ1-5; D not certain. V was clipped by 5 bases and J by 7 bases, with 12 bases between them. The CDR3 spans 13 residues. In germline, CDR1 is SGHTA, CDR2 FQGNSA. CDR3 DNA sequence: TGTGCCAGCAGCCTGCGGGAGAGCCAGCCCCAGCATTTT. This codes for CASSLRESQPQHF.

V and J are TRBV6-1 and TRBJ2-1, with D tentatively TRBD1 (5 bases). V was pared by 2 bases and J by 2 bases, with 10 bases between. This CDR3 comprises 15 residues. The germline V gene encodes CDR1 MNHNS and CDR2 SASEGT. The chain's CDR3 is CASSEMQGAYNEQFF. The CDR3 nucleotides read TGTGCCAGCAGTGAAATGCAGGGCGCCTACAATGAGCAGTTCTTC.

V and J are TRBV11-3 and TRBJ2-3, with D possibly being TRBD2 (7 bases). The germline V and J ends were trimmed by 6 bases and 2 bases, with 12 bases remaining between them. The germline gives CDR1 SGHNT, CDR2 YENEEA. The CDR3 is 14 residues long. This CDR3 reads CASRGGAPTDTQYF. CDR3 coding DNA: TGTGCCAGCAGGGGGGGGGCCCCCACAGATACGCAGTATTTT.

V is TRBV18 and J is TRBJ1-2, with TRBD1 identical over 8 bases. Germline V CDR1 and CDR2: KGHSH, LQKENI. V gave up 4 bases and J gave up 8 bases; unmatched junction bases: 12. This CDR3 region has 15 residues. The CDR3 protein is CASSQGQGLGYGYTF. The CDR3 DNA reads TGTGCCAGCTCACAAGGACAGGGTCTCGGTTACGGCTACACCTTC.

The chain employs TRBV18 and TRBJ1-1, with no clear D. V was shortened by 5 bases and J by 1 base, with 14 bases between the two germline ends. This CDR3 comprises 15 residues. Germline V lookup: CDR1 KGHSH, CDR2 LQKENI. The CDR3 protein is CASSVTQHKNTEAFF. For the CDR3, the DNA is TGTGCCAGCTCAGTGACACAGCATAAGAACACTGAAGCTTTCTTT.